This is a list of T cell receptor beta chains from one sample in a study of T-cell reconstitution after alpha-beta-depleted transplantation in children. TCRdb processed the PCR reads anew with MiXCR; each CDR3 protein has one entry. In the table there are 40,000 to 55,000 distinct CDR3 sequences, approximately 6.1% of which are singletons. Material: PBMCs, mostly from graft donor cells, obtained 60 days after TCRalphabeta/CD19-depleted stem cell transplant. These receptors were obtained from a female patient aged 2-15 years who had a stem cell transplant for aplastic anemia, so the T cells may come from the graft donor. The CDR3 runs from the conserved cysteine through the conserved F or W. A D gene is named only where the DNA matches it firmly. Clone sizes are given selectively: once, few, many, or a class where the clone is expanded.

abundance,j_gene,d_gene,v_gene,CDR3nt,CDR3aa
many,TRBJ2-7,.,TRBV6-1,TGTGCCAGCAGTGAAGGAATGGGCGGCAACGAGCAGTACTTC,CASSEGMGGNEQYF
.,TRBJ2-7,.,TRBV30,TGTGCCTGGATCCCCCCCTACGAGCAGTACTTC,CAWIPPYEQYF
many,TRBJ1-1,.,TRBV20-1,TGCAGTGCTAGGAGGGGGGGAATGGGCACTGAAGCTTTCTTT,CSARRGGMGTEAFF
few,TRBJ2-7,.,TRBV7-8,TGTGCCAGCAGCTTAGGGGAAGTCTACGAGCAGTACTTC,CASSLGEVYEQYF
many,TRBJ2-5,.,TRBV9,TGTGCCAGCGGGGGGATAGAGGTGGAGACCCAGTACTTC,CASGGIEVETQYF
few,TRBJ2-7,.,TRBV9,TGTGCCAGCAGCGTAGGGCAGGGGTCCTACAAGCAGTACTTC,CASSVGQGSYKQYF
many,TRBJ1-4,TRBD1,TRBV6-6,TGTGCCAGCAGGTCTCAGGGGGCGGCTAATGAAAAACTGTTTTTT,CASRSQGAANEKLFF
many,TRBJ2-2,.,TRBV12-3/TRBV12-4,TGTGCCAGCAGTTTCCTGGGCCTTAACACCGGGGAGCTGTTTTTT,CASSFLGLNTGELFF
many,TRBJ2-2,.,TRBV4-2,TGTGCCAGCAGCCAGGTGACAGGGGACTACGGGGAGCTGTTTTTT,CASSQVTGDYGELFF
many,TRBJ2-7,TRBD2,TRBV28,TGTGCCAGCAAAGCGGGAGTGGACGAGCAGTACTTC,CASKAGVDEQYF
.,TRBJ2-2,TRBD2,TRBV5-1,TGCGCCAGCAGCGTCCGACTAGCGGCGAACACCGGGGAGCTGTTTTTT,CASSVRLAANTGELFF
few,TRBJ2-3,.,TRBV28,TGTGCCAGCCGTCTCTCCCCGGACAGAGCCGATACGCAGTATTTT,CASRLSPDRADTQYF
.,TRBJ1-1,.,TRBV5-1,TGCGCCAGCAGCTTGGCCGCGGGCTATAACACTGAAGCTTTCTTT,CASSLAAGYNTEAFF
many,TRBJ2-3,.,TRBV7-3,TGTGCCAGCAGCTTAGGGGGGGCTGCGGCTGATACGCAGTATTTT,CASSLGGAAADTQYF
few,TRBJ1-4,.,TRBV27,TGTGCCAGCAGGAAAAATTCGGCAACTAATGAAAAACTGTTTTTT,CASRKNSATNEKLFF
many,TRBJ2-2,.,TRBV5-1,TGCGCCAGCAGCTTACACACCGGGGAGCTGTTTTTT,CASSLHTGELFF
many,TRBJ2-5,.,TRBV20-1,TGCAGTGCTAGGCGGGGGCCCTCTCAAGAGACCCAGTACTTC,CSARRGPSQETQYF
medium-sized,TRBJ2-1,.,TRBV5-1,TGCGCCAGCAGCCCTCAGCGGAGCTCCTACAATGAGCAGTTCTTC,CASSPQRSSYNEQFF
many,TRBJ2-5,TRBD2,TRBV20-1,TGCAGTGCTAGAGGCTTGCGGGAGGGCCAGGAGACCCAGTACTTC,CSARGLREGQETQYF
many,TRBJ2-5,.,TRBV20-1,TGCAGTGCTAGAGATCAGGAGACGATTAAAGAGACCCAGTACTTC,CSARDQETIKETQYF
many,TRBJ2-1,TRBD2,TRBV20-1,TGCAGTGCGGCTCGTATGGGAGGGCCTTCCTACAATGAGCAGTTCTTC,CSAARMGGPSYNEQFF
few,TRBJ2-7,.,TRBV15,TGTGCCACCGCAGGCAGGCCCGCGTGGTACGAGCAGTACTTC,CATAGRPAWYEQYF
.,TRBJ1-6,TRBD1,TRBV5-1,TGCGCCAGCAGCTTCACATGGACAGGCTCCTATAATTCACCCCTCCACTTT,CASSFTWTGSYNSPLHF
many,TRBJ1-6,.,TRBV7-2,TGTGCCAGCAGCTTAGAGTCTTATTCACCCCTCCACTTT,CASSLESYSPLHF